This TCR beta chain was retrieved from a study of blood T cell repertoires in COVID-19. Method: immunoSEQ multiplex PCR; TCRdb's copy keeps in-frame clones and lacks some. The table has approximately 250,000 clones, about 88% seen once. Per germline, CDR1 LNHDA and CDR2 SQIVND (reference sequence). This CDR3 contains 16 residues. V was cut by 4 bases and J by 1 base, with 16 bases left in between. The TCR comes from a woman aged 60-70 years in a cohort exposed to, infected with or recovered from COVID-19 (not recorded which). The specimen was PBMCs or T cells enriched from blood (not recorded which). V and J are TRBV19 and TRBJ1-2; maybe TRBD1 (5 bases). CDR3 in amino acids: CASSSGFGDSNYGYTF. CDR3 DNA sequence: TGTGCCAGTAGTAGTGGATTCGGTGACAGTAACTATGGCTACACCTTC.